The 8 T cell receptor beta chains reported below all come from one sample, sequenced in a study of Graves' ophthalmopathy and Graves' hyperthyroidism (dated by TCRdb to the late 2010s). The listed sequencing device is Illumina HiSeq 2000. TCR beta CDR3 regions were amplified from RNA transcripts for repertoire sequencing. The first round was an RT-PCR using HTBI primers with the Qiagen OneStep RT-PCR kit, and this first round was followed by a second-round multiplex PCR, then size selection and purification. The public reads were run again by TCRdb, first through fastp at Q25 and then through MiXCR, and only productive beta chains were kept. When rows share a CDR3 protein, they turn into one entry using the most common DNA and genes. This sample holds 150,000 to 200,000 distinct CDR3 sequences; under 45% were observed only once. The biggest ten clones account for 8% to 10% of the sample. The sequencing input was peripheral blood. These receptors were taken from a man between 25 and 39 years old with Graves' ophthalmopathy. Donor details come from another sample of the same person, matched by shared clones.

There are a few counts of this clonotype. The V call is TRBV7-8, the J call TRBJ2-4, with TRBD1 matching over 9 bases. V shed 5 bases, J shed 6 bases, and the junction held 11 bases outside the gene matches. Germline lookup yields CDR1 SGHVS and CDR2 FQNEAQ. The CDR3 spans 16 residues. CDR3 sequence (DNA): TGTGCCAGCAGCGAACCGGACAGGGGAAGTGGAAACATTCAGTACTTC. This encodes CASSEPDRGSGNIQYF.

The V and J genes are TRBV15 and TRBJ1-5; 7 bases agree with TRBD1. The CDR3 is 14 amino acids. With V trimmed by 4 bases and J by 3 bases, 3 bases remained unmatched. From germline, CDR1 is LNHNV and CDR2 YYDKDF (reference sequence). The CDR3 nucleotides are TGTGCCACCAGCAAAGACAGGGTCAATCAGCCCCAGCATTTT. This codes for CATSKDRVNQPQHF.

This clonotype was observed at least ten times. This sequence joins TRBV12-5 and TRBJ2-5; 11 positions match TRBD2. The CDR3 has 16 residues. J gave up 1 base and V 4 bases, and 5 bases lay outside the gene matches. Germline CDR1 and CDR2: LGHNT and FRNRAP. CDR3 region: CASGWLSGRVQETQYF. The CDR3 nucleotides read TGTGCTAGTGGTTGGCTTAGCGGGAGGGTCCAAGAGACCCAGTACTTC.

This clonotype was counted at least ten times. The rearrangement uses TRBV30 and TRBJ1-1; TRBD1 might be the D (6 bases). There are 15 residues in the CDR3. V shed 1 base and J shed 0 bases, with 12 bases lying between them. The germline gives CDR1 GTSNPN, CDR2 SVGIG (reference sequence). CDR3 DNA: TGTGCCTGGAGTGGGGTCACAGGGCTGAACACTGAAGCTTTCTTT. It translates to CAWSGVTGLNTEAFF.

This clonotype was seen at least ten times. The chain employs TRBV27 and TRBJ1-1, with D perhaps TRBD1 (5 bases). V was cut by 8 bases and J by 1 base, with 17 bases left in between. CDR1 and CDR2 from the germline V gene are MNHEY and SMNVEV (reference sequence). CDR3 size: 15 residues. CDR3 region: CASRAWGRENTEAFF. The CDR3 DNA sequence: TGTGCCAGCCGCGCGTGGGGCAGGGAGAACACTGAAGCTTTCTTT.

This clonotype has at least ten counts. The J gene is TRBJ2-7, the V gene TRBV19; 10 bases fit TRBD2. With 6 bases clipped from V and 9 bases from J, the junction kept 11 bases outside the gene matches. Per the germline V gene, CDR1 is LNHDA and CDR2 is SQIVND (reference sequence). There are 14 residues in the CDR3. The CDR3 DNA follows: TGTGCCAGTAGCCATGGGGGGACTAGCGACGGGCAGTACTTC. It translates to CASSHGGTSDGQYF.

This clonotype was seen repeatedly, ten times or more. V is TRBV12-3 or TRBV12-4 and J is TRBJ1-1; a possible D gene is TRBD1 (5 bases). V was clipped by 7 bases and J by 1 base, with 10 bases between them. This CDR3 has 13 amino acids. The CDR3 is CASIQDSNTEAFF. The CDR3 DNA sequence: TGTGCCAGCATACAGGACTCGAACACTGAAGCTTTCTTT.

CDR3 residues: CASSPGGSYGYTF. The DNA for the CDR3 is TGTGCCAGCAGCCCCGGGGGTAGCTATGGCTACACCTTC. The chain has TRBV6-1 and TRBJ1-2, with D tentatively TRBD1 (5 bases). The CDR3 consists of 13 residues. Germline-derived CDR1 and CDR2 are MNHNS and SASEGT. The V gene lost 6 bases and the J gene lost 4 bases, with 12 bases spanning the gap.